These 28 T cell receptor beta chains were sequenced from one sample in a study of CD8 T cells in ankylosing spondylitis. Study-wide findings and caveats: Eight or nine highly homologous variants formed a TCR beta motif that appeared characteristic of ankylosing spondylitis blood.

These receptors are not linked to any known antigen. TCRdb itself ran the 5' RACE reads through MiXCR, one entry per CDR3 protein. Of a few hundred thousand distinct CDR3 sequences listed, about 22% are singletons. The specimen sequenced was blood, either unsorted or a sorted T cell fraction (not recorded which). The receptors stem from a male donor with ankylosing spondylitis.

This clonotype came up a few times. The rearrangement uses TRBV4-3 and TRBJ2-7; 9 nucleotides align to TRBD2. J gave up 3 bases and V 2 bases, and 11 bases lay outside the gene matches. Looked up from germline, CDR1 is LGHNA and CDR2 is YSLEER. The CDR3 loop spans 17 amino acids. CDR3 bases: TGCGCCAGCAGCCAATTCCTCCTCGGGACTAGCAGCTACGAGCAGTACTTC. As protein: CASSQFLLGTSSYEQYF.

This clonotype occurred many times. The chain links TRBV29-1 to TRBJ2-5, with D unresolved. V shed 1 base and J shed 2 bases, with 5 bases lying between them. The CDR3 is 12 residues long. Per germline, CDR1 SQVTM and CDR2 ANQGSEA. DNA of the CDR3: TGCAGCGTTGAAGGGGGACAAGAGACCCAGTACTTC. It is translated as CSVEGGQETQYF.

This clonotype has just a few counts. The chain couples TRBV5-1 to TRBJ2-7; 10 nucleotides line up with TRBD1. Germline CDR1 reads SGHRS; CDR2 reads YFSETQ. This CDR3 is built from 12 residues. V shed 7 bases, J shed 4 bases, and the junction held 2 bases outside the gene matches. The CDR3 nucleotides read TGCGCCAGCGGGACAGGGGAATACGAGCAGTACTTC. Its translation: CASGTGEYEQYF.

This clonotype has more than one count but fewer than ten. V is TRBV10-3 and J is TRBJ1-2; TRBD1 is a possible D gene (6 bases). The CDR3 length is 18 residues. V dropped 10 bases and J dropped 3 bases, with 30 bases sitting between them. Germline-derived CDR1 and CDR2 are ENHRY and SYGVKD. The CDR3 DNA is TGTGCCACCCTGGGGGCGGATTTTCGCAGGCCTGGAGACTATGGCTACACCTTC. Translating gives CATLGADFRRPGDYGYTF.

The CDR3 here is CASSFQIAEAYNEQFF. The CDR3 DNA reads as TGTGCCAGCAGTTTCCAGATAGCGGAAGCCTACAATGAGCAGTTCTTC. V gene TRBV11-2 combines with J gene TRBJ2-1, with a tentative D call TRBD2 (6 bases). Germline CDR1 is SGHAT and CDR2 is FQNNGV. Trimming removed 6 bases from V and 2 bases from J, with 17 bases in between. This CDR3 comprises 16 residues.

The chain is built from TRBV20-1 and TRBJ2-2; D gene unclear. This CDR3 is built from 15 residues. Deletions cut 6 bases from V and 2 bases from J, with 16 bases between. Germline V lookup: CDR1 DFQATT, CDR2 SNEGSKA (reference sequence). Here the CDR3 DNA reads TGCAGTGCATCGACCGCCAGCTCAAACACCGGGGAGCTGTTTTTT. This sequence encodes CSASTASSNTGELFF.

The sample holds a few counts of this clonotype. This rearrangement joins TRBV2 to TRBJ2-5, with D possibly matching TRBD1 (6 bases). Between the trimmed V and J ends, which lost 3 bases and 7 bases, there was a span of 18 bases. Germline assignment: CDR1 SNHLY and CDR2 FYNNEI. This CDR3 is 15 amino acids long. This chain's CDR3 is CASSDGGSLSGTQYF. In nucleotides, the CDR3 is TGTGCCAGCAGTGATGGGGGCAGCTTGAGCGGGACCCAGTACTTC.

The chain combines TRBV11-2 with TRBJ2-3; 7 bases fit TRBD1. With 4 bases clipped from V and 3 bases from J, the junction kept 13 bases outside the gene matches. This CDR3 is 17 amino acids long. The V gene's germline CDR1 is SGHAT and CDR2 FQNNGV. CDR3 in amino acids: CASSSTWRQGATDTQYF. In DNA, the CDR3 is TGTGCCAGCAGCTCTACTTGGCGACAGGGTGCAACAGATACGCAGTATTTT. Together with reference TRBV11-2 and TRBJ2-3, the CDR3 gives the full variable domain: EAGVAQSPRYKIIEKRQSVAFWCNPISGHATLYWYQQILGQGPKLLIQFQNNGVVDDSQLPKDRFSAERLKGVDSTLKIQPAKLEDSAVYLCASSSTWRQGATDTQYFGPGTRLTVL.

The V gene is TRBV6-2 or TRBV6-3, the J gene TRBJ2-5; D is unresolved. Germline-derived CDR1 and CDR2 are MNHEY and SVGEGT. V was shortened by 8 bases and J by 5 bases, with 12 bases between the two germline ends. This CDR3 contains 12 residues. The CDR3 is CASLSNLETQYF. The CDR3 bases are TGTGCCAGCTTATCCAATTTGGAGACCCAGTACTTC.

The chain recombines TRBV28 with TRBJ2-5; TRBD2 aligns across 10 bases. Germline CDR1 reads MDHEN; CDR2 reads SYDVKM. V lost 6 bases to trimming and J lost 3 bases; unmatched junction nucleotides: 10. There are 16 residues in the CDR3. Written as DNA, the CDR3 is TGTGCCAGCAGACCGGGACTAGCGTGGCGGGAAGAGACCCAGTACTTC. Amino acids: CASRPGLAWREETQYF.

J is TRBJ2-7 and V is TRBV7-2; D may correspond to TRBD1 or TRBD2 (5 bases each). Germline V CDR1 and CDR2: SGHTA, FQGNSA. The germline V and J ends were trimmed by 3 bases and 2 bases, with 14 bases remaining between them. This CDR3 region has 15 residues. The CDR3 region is CASSFGGLGAYEQYF. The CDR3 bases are TGTGCCAGCAGCTTTGGCGGGCTGGGGGCCTACGAGCAGTACTTC.

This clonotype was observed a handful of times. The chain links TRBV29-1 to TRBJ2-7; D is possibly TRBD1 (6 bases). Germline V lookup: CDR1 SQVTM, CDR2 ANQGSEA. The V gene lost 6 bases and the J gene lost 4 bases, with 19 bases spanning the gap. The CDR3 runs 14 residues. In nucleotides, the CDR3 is TGCAGCGTGACCCCCAGGGGTTCCCCATACGAGCAGTACTTC. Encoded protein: CSVTPRGSPYEQYF.

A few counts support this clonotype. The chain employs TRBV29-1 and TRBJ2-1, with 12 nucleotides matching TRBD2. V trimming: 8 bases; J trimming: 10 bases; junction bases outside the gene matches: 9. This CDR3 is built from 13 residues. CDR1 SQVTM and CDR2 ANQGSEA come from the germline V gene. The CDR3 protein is CSTGTSGWGEQFF. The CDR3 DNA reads TGCAGCACTGGGACTAGCGGGTGGGGGGAGCAGTTCTTC.

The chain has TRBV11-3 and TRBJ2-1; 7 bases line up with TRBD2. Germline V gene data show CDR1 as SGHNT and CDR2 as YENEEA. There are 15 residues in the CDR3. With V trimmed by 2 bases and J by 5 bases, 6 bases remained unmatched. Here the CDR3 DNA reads TGTGCCAGCAGCTTATCGGCGGGAGTACACAATGAGCAGTTCTTC. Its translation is CASSLSAGVHNEQFF.

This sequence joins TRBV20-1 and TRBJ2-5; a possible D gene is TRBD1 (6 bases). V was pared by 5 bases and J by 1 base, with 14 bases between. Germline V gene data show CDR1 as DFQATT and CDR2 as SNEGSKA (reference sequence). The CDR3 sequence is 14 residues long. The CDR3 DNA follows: TGCAGTGCTGGGAAGACAGGTCGCCAAGAGACCCAGTACTTC. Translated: CSAGKTGRQETQYF.

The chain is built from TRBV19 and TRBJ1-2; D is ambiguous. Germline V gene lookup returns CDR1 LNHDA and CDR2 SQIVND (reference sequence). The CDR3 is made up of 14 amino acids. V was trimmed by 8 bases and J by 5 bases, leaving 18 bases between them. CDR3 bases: TGTGCCAGTGGCGTGGCAGGAATAGGGTATGGCTACACCTTC. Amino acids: CASGVAGIGYGYTF.

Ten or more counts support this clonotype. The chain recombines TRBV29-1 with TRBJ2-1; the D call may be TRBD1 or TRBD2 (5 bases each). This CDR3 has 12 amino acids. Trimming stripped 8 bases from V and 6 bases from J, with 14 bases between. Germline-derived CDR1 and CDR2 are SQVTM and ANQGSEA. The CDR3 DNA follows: TGCAGCTCCGGGACGCAAACCAATGAGCAGTTCTTC. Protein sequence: CSSGTQTNEQFF.

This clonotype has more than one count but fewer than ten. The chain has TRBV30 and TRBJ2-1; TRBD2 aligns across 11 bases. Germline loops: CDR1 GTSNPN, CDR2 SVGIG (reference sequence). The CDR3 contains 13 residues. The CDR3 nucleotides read TGTGCATTAGCGGGAGGGCAAGGCAATGAGCAGTTCTTC. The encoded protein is CALAGGQGNEQFF.

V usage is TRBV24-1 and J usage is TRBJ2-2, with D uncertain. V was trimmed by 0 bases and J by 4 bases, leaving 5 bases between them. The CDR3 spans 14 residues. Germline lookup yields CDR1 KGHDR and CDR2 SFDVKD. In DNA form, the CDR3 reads TGTGCCACCAGTGATTTGGGGTTCACCGGGGAGCTGTTTTTT. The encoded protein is CATSDLGFTGELFF.

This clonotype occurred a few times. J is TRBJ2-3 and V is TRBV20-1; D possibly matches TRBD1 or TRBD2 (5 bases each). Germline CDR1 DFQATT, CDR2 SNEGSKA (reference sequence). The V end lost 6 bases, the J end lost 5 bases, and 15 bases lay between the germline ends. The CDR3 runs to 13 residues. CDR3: CSAPPGPEDTQYF. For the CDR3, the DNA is TGCAGTGCCCCTCCGGGACCGGAAGATACGCAGTATTTT.

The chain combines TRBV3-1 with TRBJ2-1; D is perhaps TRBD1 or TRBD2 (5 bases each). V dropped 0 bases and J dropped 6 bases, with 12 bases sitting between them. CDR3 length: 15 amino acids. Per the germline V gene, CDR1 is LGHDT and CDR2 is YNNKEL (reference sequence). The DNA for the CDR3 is TGTGCCAGCAGCCAAGATTACGGGACGCGCAATGAGCAGTTCTTC. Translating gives CASSQDYGTRNEQFF.

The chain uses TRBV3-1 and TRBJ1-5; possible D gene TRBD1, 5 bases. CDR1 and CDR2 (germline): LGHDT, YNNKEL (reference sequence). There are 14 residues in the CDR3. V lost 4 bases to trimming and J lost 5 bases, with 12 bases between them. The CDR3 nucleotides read TGTGCCAGCAGCCTAGGGGATGCGGATCAGCCCCAGCATTTT. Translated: CASSLGDADQPQHF.

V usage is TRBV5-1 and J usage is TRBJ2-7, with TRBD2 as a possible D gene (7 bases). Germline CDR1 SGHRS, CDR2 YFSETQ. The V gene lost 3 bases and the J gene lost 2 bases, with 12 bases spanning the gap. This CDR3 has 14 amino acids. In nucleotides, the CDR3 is TGCGCCAGCAGCTCCGGGAGGACAGCCTACGAGCAGTACTTC. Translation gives CASSSGRTAYEQYF.

CDR3 coding DNA: TGTGCCAGCAGCCTTTTGGACAGGCAGAGCGAGCAGTACTTC. Translation: CASSLLDRQSEQYF. The chain couples TRBV3-1 to TRBJ2-7, with TRBD1 matching over 7 bases. The germline gives CDR1 LGHDT, CDR2 YNNKEL (reference sequence). Losses at the gene ends were 4 bases for V and 6 bases for J; bases not matched to a gene: 9. This CDR3 has 14 amino acids.

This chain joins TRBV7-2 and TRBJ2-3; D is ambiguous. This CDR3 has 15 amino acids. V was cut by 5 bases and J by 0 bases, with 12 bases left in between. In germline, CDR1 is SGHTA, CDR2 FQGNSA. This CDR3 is CASSPRLPSTDTQYF. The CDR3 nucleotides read TGTGCCAGCAGCCCCAGGCTCCCTAGCACAGATACGCAGTATTTT.

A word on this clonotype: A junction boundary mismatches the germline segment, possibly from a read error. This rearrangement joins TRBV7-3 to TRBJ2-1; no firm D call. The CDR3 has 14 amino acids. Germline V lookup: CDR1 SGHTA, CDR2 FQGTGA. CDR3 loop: CASSLRGSHNEQFF. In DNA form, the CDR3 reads TGTGCCAGCAGCTTAAGAGGCTCCCACAATGAGCAGTTCTTC.

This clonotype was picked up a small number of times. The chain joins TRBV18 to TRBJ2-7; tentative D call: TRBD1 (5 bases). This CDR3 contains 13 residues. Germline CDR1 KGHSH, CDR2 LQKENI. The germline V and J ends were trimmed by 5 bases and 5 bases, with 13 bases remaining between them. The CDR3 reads CASSKAPGNEQYF. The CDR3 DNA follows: TGTGCCAGCTCAAAGGCGCCAGGGAACGAGCAGTACTTC. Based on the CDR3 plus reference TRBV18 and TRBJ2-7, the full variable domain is NAGVMQNPRHLVRRRGQEARLRCSPMKGHSHVYWYRQLPEEGLKFMVYLQKENIIDESGMPKERFSAEFPKEGPSILRIQQVVRGDSAAYFCASSKAPGNEQYFGPGTRLTVT.

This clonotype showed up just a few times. CDR3 amino acids: CASSLSRINTGELFF. The CDR3, as DNA: TGTGCCAGCAGCTTAAGCAGAATCAACACCGGGGAGCTGTTTTTT. The gene calls are TRBV7-8 and TRBJ2-2; D unclear. Trimming removed 2 bases from V and 2 bases from J, with 9 bases in between. CDR1 SGHVS and CDR2 FQNEAQ come from the germline V gene. The CDR3 contains 15 residues.